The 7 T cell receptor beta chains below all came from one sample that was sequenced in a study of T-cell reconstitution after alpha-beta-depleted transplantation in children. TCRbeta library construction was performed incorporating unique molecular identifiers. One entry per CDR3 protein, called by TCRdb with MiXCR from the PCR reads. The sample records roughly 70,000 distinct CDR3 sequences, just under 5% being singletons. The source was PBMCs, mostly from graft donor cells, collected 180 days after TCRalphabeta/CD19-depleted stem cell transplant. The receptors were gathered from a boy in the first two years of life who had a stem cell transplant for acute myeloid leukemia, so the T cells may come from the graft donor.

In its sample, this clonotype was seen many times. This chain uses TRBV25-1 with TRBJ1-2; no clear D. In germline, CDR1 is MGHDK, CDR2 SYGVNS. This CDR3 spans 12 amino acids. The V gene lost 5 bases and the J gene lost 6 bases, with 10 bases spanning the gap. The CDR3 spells CASSSVRNGYTF. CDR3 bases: TGTGCCAGCAGTAGTGTACGGAATGGCTACACCTTC.

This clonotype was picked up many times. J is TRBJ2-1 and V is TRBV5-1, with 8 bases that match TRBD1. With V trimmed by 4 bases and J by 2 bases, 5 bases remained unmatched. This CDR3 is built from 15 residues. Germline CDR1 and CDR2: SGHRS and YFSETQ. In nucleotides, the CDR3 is TGCGCCAGCAGCCCGGGACAGGTAACCTACAATGAGCAGTTCTTC. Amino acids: CASSPGQVTYNEQFF.

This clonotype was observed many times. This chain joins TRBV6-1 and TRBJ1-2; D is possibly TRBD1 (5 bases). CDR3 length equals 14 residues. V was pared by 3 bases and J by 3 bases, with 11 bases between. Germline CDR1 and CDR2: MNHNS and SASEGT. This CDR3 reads CASSESGRYYGYTF. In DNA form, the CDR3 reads TGTGCCAGCAGTGAGTCGGGACGATACTATGGCTACACCTTC.

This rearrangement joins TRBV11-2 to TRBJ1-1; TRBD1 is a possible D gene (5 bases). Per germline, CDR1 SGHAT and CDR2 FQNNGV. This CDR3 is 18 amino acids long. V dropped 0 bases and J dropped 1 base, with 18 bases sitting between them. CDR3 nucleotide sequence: TGTGCCAGCAGCTTAGACGGGGGTCAGGCAGCAGGGAACACTGAAGCTTTCTTT. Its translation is CASSLDGGQAAGNTEAFF.

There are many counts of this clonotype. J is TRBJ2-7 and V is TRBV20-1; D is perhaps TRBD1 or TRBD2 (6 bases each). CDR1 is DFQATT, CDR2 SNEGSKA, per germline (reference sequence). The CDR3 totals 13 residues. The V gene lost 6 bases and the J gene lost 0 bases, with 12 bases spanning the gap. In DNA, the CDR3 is TGCAGTGCCGAGGGGGGTAGCTCCTACGAGCAGTACGTC. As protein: CSAEGGSSYEQYV.

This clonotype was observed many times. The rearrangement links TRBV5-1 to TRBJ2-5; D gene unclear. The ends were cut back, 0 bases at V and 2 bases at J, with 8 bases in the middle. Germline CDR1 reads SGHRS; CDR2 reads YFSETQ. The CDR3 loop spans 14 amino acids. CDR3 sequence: CASSLGSSQETQYF. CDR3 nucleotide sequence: TGCGCCAGCAGCTTGGGTTCTTCTCAAGAGACCCAGTACTTC.

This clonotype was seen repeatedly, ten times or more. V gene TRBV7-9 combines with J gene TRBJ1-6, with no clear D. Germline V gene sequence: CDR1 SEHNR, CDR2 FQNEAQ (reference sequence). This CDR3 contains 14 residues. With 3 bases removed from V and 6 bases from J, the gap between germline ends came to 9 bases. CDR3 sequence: CASSLEGSNSPLHF. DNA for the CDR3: TGTGCCAGCAGCTTGGAGGGAAGTAATTCACCCCTCCACTTT.